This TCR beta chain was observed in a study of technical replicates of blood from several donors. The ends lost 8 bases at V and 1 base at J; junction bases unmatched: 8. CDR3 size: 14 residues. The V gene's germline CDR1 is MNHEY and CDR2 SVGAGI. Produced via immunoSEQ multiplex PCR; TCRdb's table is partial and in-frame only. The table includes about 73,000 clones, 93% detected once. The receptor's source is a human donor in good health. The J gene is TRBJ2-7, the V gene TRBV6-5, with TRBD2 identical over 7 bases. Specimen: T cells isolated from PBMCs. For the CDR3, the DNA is TGTGCCAGCGTTAAGGGAGGGAGTTCCTACGAGCAGTACTTC. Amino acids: CASVKGGSSYEQYF.